Below, 16 T cell receptor beta chains from the same sample are listed, as sequenced in a study of shared clonotypes between healthy human individuals. Clones were sequenced by immunoSEQ multiplex PCR, and TCRdb holds only the in-frame ones, with some missing. The sample yields a few hundred thousand clones, 74% seen once. Sequencing was carried out using memory CD4+ T cells sorted from blood. Subset reported: CD45RA-negative fraction. All receptors come from a man younger than 40 in good health.

The genes are TRBV10-3 and TRBJ2-7; the match to TRBD2 covers 8 bases. The CDR3 loop spans 13 amino acids. Germline values: CDR1 ENHRY, CDR2 SYGVKD. Trimming cost V 10 bases and J 2 bases; bases outside gene matches: 7. The CDR3 sequence: CATRGRSTYEQYF. The CDR3 coding sequence is TGTGCCACCCGCGGGAGGTCAACCTACGAGCAGTACTTC.

The CDR3, as DNA: TGTGCCCATGCTGAGGGATCTTCTGAAAAACTGTTTTTT. Its protein is CAHAEGSSEKLFF. V gene TRBV10-3 combines with J gene TRBJ1-4; D ambiguous. Trimming shortened V by 11 bases and J by 7 bases, and 17 bases separated the two germline ends. The CDR3 consists of 13 residues. Germline CDR1 ENHRY, CDR2 SYGVKD.

The chain couples TRBV29-1 to TRBJ2-1; 9 bases align to TRBD2. Trimming at V came to 3 bases and at J to 4 bases, leaving 1 base not matched to a gene. The CDR3 covers 13 residues. CDR1 SQVTM and CDR2 ANQGSEA come from the germline V gene. The CDR3 nucleotides read TGCAGCGTTGAGCGGGAGGGATACAATGAGCAGTTCTTC. It encodes CSVEREGYNEQFF.

The chain uses TRBV5-4 and TRBJ1-2, with 8 bases identical to TRBD1. Germline CDR1 SGHNT, CDR2 YYREEE (reference sequence). V lost 3 bases to trimming and J lost 0 bases; unmatched junction nucleotides: 7. This CDR3 spans 16 amino acids. DNA for the CDR3: TGTGCCAGCAGCTCCCCAGGGGGCGAATCTAACTATGGCTACACCTTC. Amino acid sequence: CASSSPGGESNYGYTF.

A remark on this clone: At one of its ends the junction is not consistent with the germline gene, which may arise from a read error. This chain links TRBV6-1 with TRBJ2-7, with D perhaps given as TRBD1 or TRBD2 (5 bases each). This CDR3 has 11 residues. The germline gives CDR1 MNHNS, CDR2 SASEGT. The DNA of the CDR3 is TGTGCCAGCAGTGTAATGGGACCCTTGCACTTC. Protein: CASSVMGPLHF.

This clone was recorded once. V is TRBV5-4 and J is TRBJ2-2; the match to TRBD2 covers 10 bases. The germline CDR1 and CDR2 sequences are SGHNT and YYREEE (reference sequence). The CDR3 length is 14 residues. The junction had 5 bases not matched to a gene; V was cut back by 7 bases and J by 5 bases. The CDR3 DNA follows: TGTGCCAGCCGTAGCGGGAGGTTGACCGGGGAGCTGTTTTTT. This encodes CASRSGRLTGELFF.

This clone was counted ten times or more. V usage is TRBV4-1 and J usage is TRBJ1-1, with TRBD1 as a possible D gene (5 bases). The length of the CDR3 is 14 residues. The germline V gene encodes CDR1 MGHRA and CDR2 YSYEKL. Deletions cut 3 bases from V and 7 bases from J, with 15 bases between. This CDR3 reads CASSQGEGRSEAFF. The DNA for the CDR3 is TGCGCCAGCAGCCAGGGGGAGGGACGCAGTGAAGCTTTCTTT.

The V gene is TRBV10-3, the J gene TRBJ2-1; 9 positions agree with TRBD1. Germline assignment: CDR1 ENHRY and CDR2 SYGVKD. The CDR3 totals 17 residues. V gave up 3 bases and J gave up 8 bases; unmatched junction bases: 14. The CDR3 nucleotides read TGTGCCATCAGTGACTCCTCGCGGGGACAGGGCCGGCATGAGCAGTTCTTC. Its translation: CAISDSSRGQGRHEQFF.

The rearrangement joins TRBV6-6 to TRBJ2-2; D uncertain. Germline assignment: CDR1 MNHNY and CDR2 SVGAGI (reference sequence). This CDR3 is built from 13 residues. V was cut by 7 bases and J by 0 bases, with 6 bases left in between. For the CDR3, the DNA is TGTGCCAGCAAATCCTCGAACACCGGGGAGCTGTTTTTT. Translation: CASKSSNTGELFF.

V is TRBV12-5 and J is TRBJ2-3; D might be TRBD1 (6 bases). Germline CDR1 and CDR2: LGHNT and FRNRAP. This CDR3 has 13 amino acids. The CDR3 loop reads CASRGTGPDTQYF. CDR3 nucleotides: TGTGCGAGCCGGGGAACAGGGCCAGATACGCAGTATTTT. The entire variable domain, with the rest obtained from reference TRBV12-5 and TRBJ2-3, is as follows: DARVTQTPRHKVTEMGQEVTMRCQPILGHNTVFWYRQTMMQGLELLAYFRNRAPLDDSGMPKDRFSAEMPDATLATLKIQPSEPRDSAVYFCASRGTGPDTQYFGPGTRLTVL.

The rearrangement joins TRBV6-1 to TRBJ2-7, with 10 positions matching TRBD2. The CDR3 has 13 residues. The V and J ends lost 8 bases and 7 bases, in that order; junction bases with no gene match: 8. The germline V gene encodes CDR1 MNHNS and CDR2 SASEGT. This CDR3 reads CASRLAGPGEQYF. The DNA of the CDR3 is TGTGCCAGCCGACTAGCGGGCCCCGGGGAGCAGTACTTC.

This chain uses TRBV10-1 with TRBJ2-1; D unclear. Germline V gives CDR1 WNHNN, CDR2 SYGVQD (reference sequence). Trimming shortened V by 5 bases and J by 1 base, and 9 bases separated the two germline ends. There are 14 residues in the CDR3. DNA of the CDR3: TGCGCCAGCAGTCCCCAGAGATCCTACAATGAGCAGTTCTTC. Translation gives CASSPQRSYNEQFF.

This rearrangement joins TRBV7-2 to TRBJ2-3; TRBD1 or TRBD2 may be the D gene (5 bases each). The CDR3 runs 18 residues. Germline lookup yields CDR1 SGHTA and CDR2 FQGNSA. V was trimmed by 2 bases and J by 4 bases, leaving 22 bases between them. CDR3 in amino acids: CASSLTWGIRLVSDTQYF. The CDR3 DNA reads TGTGCCAGCAGCTTAACGTGGGGGATCCGGCTCGTTTCAGATACGCAGTATTTT.

The table lists this clone with a few counts. The chain couples TRBV2 to TRBJ1-4; D gene unclear. Between the trimmed V and J ends, which lost 6 bases and 8 bases, there was a span of 10 bases. The CDR3 covers 12 residues. Germline V gene lookup returns CDR1 SNHLY and CDR2 FYNNEI. CDR3 in DNA: TGTGCCAGCAGGGTACAAGGCGAAAAACTGTTTTTT. Its translation: CASRVQGEKLFF.

The CDR3: CASSGTNTDTQYF. The CDR3 DNA reads as TGTGCCAGCAGTGGGACCAATACAGATACGCAGTATTTT. V is TRBV28 and J is TRBJ2-3; possibly TRBD1 or TRBD2 for D (5 bases each). Trimming removed 5 bases from V and 3 bases from J, with 9 bases in between. Germline values: CDR1 MDHEN, CDR2 SYDVKM. This CDR3 comprises 13 residues.

This chain links TRBV5-5 with TRBJ2-1; TRBD2 matches at 12 bases. With 4 bases clipped from V and 8 bases from J, the junction kept 7 bases outside the gene matches. Per germline, CDR1 SGHKS and CDR2 YYEKEE (reference sequence). CDR3 length: 15 amino acids. The CDR3 is CASSPRLAGEDEQFF. The CDR3 DNA reads TGTGCCAGCAGCCCCCGACTAGCGGGAGAAGATGAGCAGTTCTTC.